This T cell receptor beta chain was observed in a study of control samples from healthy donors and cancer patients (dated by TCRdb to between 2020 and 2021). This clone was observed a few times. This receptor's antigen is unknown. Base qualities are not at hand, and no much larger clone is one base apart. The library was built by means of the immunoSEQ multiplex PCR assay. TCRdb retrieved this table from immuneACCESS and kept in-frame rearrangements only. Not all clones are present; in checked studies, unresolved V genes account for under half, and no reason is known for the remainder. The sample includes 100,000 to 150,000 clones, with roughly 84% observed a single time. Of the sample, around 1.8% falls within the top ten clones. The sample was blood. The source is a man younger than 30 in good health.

The sequenced DNA: TGTGCCAGTAGACAACCTACAGGGGAAGTCTATGGCTACACCTTC. It encodes CASRQPTGEVYGYTF. The V and J segments used are TRBV19 and TRBJ1-2; TRBD1 lines up with 7 middle nucleotides. The CDR3, cysteine through phenylalanine, is 15 amino acids long. The CDR3 DNA has 45 bases and is translated from base 1. Unmatched junction bases come to 11, with V trimmed by 6 bases and J by 4 bases. Taken from the germline V gene (reference sequence), the CDR1 and CDR2 loops are LNHDA and SQIVND.